The 12 T cell receptor beta chains presented below share a single source sample, sequenced in a study of spatial heterogeneity in lung cancer. Documented time point: sample taken at primary tumor resection. Whole RNA, which was extracted from tumor, nontumor lung tissue or frozen PBMC, was sequenced without any cell sorting. From the 5' RACE reads, TCRdb called clonotypes with MiXCR, one entry per CDR3 protein. This sample yields around 87,000 distinct CDR3 sequences, of which approximately 12% are seen a single time; over 40% belongs to the top ten. Sequenced here: PBMCs, sampled at surgery. The receptor source for this set is a male donor with early-stage non-small cell lung cancer.

This clonotype was seen a few times. The chain is built from TRBV7-2 and TRBJ2-1; a possible D gene is TRBD2 (5 bases). The V and J ends lost 5 bases and 9 bases respectively, with 20 bases between them. The CDR3 totals 15 residues. Looked up from germline, CDR1 is SGHTA and CDR2 is FQGNSA. The CDR3 sequence: CASSPTNYFRSEQFF. CDR3 nucleotides: TGTGCCAGCAGCCCGACTAATTACTTTAGGAGTGAGCAGTTCTTC.

At least ten counts were recorded for this clonotype. The V and J genes are TRBV6-2 or TRBV6-3 and TRBJ1-1; a weak D match, TRBD1 (6 bases). V lost 6 bases and J 2 bases, leaving 10 bases between the germline ends. The CDR3 totals 13 residues. The germline CDR1 and CDR2 sequences are MNHEY and SVGEGT. The CDR3 coding sequence is TGTGCCAGCAGATGGACAGACAACACTGAAGCTTTCTTT. Amino acid sequence: CASRWTDNTEAFF.

This clonotype was found a few times. This chain connects TRBV30 to TRBJ1-2, with TRBD1 matching over 11 bases. With 5 bases clipped from V and 8 bases from J, the junction kept 4 bases outside the gene matches. Germline V gene data show CDR1 as GTSNPN and CDR2 as SVGIG (reference sequence). This CDR3 region has 12 residues. The CDR3 DNA reads as TGTGCCTGGTCCGGGACAGGGGGAGGCTACACCTTC. Its translation is CAWSGTGGGYTF.

The chain is built from TRBV5-1 and TRBJ1-2; D remains ambiguous. V was cut by 1 base and J by 1 base, with 8 bases left in between. CDR1 and CDR2 (germline): SGHRS, YFSETQ. The CDR3 extends over 14 amino acids. DNA of the CDR3: TGCGCCAGCAGCTTGAACGGATATAACTATGGCTACACCTTC. This sequence encodes CASSLNGYNYGYTF.

The chain is built from TRBV2 and TRBJ1-3, with D possibly matching TRBD1 (5 bases). Trimming took 4 bases from V and 0 from J, leaving 10 bases between them. Germline lookup yields CDR1 SNHLY and CDR2 FYNNEI. The CDR3 totals 15 residues. The CDR3 DNA reads as TGTGCCAGCAGTGTTGACAGAAGCTCTGGAAACACCATATATTTT. This encodes CASSVDRSSGNTIYF.

This clonotype has just a few counts. The chain employs TRBV11-2 and TRBJ1-2, with D possibly TRBD1 on 5 matching bases. The CDR3 totals 15 residues. Germline CDR1 is SGHAT and CDR2 is FQNNGV. The germline V and J ends were trimmed by 3 bases and 2 bases, with 13 bases remaining between them. The CDR3 spells CASSFAGGGNYGYTF. The DNA for the CDR3 is TGTGCCAGCAGCTTCGCAGGCGGGGGGAACTATGGCTACACCTTC.

This clonotype was seen a handful of times. The chain has TRBV6-5 and TRBJ2-7; TRBD1 or TRBD2 may be the D gene (5 bases each). CDR3 length: 15 residues. Trimming took 0 bases from V and 2 from J, leaving 11 bases between them. CDR1 is MNHEY, CDR2 SVGAGI, per germline. In DNA form, the CDR3 reads TGTGCCAGCAGTTACTCGGGGACGGGAACCTACGAGCAGTACTTC. It translates to CASSYSGTGTYEQYF.

This clonotype showed up just a few times. The chain couples TRBV14 to TRBJ1-6; D not resolved. CDR3 length: 15 residues. V lost 1 base to trimming and J lost 7 bases, with 11 bases between them. Germline CDR1 and CDR2: SGHDN and FVKESK. This CDR3 reads CASSQVGNLNSPLHF. Here the CDR3 DNA reads TGTGCCAGCAGCCAAGTCGGCAACCTAAATTCACCCCTCCACTTT.

The sample holds many counts of this clonotype. The chain is built from TRBV24-1 and TRBJ2-1; 8 bases agree with TRBD1. The CDR3 has 15 residues. The V gene end was trimmed by 4 bases and the J gene end by 7 bases; junction bases not matched to a gene: 8. Germline lookup yields CDR1 KGHDR and CDR2 SFDVKD. As DNA, the CDR3 is TGTGCCACCAGTGACCAGGACAGGGCCAGGAATGAGCAGTTCTTC. Encoded protein: CATSDQDRARNEQFF.

This clonotype was observed a single time. The V call is TRBV7-2, the J call TRBJ2-7; maybe TRBD2 (7 bases). The CDR3 is 14 amino acids. From germline, CDR1 is SGHTA and CDR2 FQGNSA. V was shortened by 5 bases and J by 5 bases, with 16 bases between the two germline ends. CDR3 sequence reads: CASSVVRGRDEQYF. The DNA of the CDR3 is TGTGCCAGCAGCGTGGTAAGGGGGAGGGACGAGCAGTACTTC. Full variable domain (missing parts from reference TRBV7-2 and TRBJ2-7): GAGVSQSPSNKVTEKGKDVELRCDPISGHTALYWYRQSLGQGLEFLIYFQGNSAPDKSGLPSDRFSAERTGGSVSTLTIQRTQQEDSAVYLCASSVVRGRDEQYFGPGTRLTVT.

This clonotype appeared a few times. Here the CDR3 DNA reads TGTGCCAGCTCACCACGGCGGGAGGCCTCCACAGATACGCAGTATTTT. Translation: CASSPRREASTDTQYF. The rearrangement uses TRBV18 and TRBJ2-3, with 8 positions matching TRBD2. The CDR3 covers 16 residues. Germline trimming cut 1 base from V and 2 bases from J; bases unmatched to any gene: 5. Germline V lookup: CDR1 KGHSH, CDR2 LQKENI.

The sample holds a few counts of this clonotype. The CDR3 nucleotides are TGTGCCAGCAGTTTGGGGGGTCCTAATGAAAAACTGTTTTTT. It specifies CASSLGGPNEKLFF. The chain links TRBV12-3 or TRBV12-4 to TRBJ1-4; TRBD1 is a possible D gene (5 bases). This CDR3 contains 14 residues. The ends were cut back, 3 bases at V and 3 bases at J, with 8 bases in the middle.